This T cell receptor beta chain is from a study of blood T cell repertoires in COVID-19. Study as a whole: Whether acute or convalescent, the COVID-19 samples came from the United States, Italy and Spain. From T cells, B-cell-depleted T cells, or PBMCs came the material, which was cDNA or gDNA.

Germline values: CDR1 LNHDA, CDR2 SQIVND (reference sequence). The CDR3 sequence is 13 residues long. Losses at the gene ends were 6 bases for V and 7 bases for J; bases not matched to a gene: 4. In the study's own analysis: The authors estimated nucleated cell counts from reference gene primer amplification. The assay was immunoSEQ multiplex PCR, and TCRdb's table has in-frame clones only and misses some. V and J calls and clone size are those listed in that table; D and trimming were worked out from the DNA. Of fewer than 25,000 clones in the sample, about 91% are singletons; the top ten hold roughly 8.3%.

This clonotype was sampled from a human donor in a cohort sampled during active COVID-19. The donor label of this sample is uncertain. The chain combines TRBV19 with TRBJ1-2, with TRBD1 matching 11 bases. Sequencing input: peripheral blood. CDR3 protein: CASSEGQGVGYTF. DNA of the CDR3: TGTGCCAGTAGCGAGGGACAGGGGGTTGGCTACACCTTC.